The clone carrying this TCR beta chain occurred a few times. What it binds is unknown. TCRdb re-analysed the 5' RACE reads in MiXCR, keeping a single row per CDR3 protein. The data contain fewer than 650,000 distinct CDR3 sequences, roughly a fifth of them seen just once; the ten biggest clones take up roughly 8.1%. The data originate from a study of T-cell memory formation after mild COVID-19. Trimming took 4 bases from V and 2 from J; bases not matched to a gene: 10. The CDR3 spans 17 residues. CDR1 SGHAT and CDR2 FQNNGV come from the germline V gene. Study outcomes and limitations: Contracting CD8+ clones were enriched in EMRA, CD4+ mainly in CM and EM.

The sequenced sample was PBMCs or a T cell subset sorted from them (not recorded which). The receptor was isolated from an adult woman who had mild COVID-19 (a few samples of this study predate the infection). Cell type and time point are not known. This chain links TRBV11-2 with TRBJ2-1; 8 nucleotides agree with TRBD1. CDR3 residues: CASSSPPDRVAYNEQFF. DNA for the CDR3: TGTGCCAGCAGCTCGCCCCCGGACAGGGTCGCCTACAATGAGCAGTTCTTC.